Detailed here is one T cell receptor (beta chain). Two negative PCRs, clearance, or symptom resolution characterized the recovered Cohort 3 donors. The data were taken from a study of blood T cell repertoires in COVID-19. In the source study's methods: Amplification of reference gene primers was used by the study to estimate nucleated cell counts. Some clones are missing from TCRdb's copy, which holds only in-frame ones; the method was immunoSEQ multiplex PCR. That table is the source of V, J and clone size, and D and trimming were worked out from the DNA. The sample lists 280,000 or so clones; less than 85% were seen once. The CDR3 spans 12 residues. V was cut by 5 bases and J by 6 bases, with 10 bases left in between. From germline, CDR1 is MNHEY and CDR2 SVGEGT.

This TCR was sampled from a woman in her forties or fifties who had recovered from COVID-19. Input material: PBMCs or T cells enriched from blood (not recorded which). The J gene is TRBJ1-2, the V gene TRBV6-2 or TRBV6-3; the D is unclear. The CDR3 DNA sequence: TGTGCCAGCAGTCCACTTGGAGATGGCTACACCTTC. Translated, it gives CASSPLGDGYTF.